Presented here are 15 T cell receptor beta chains from one specimen sequenced in a study of identical twins. MiXCR was run by TCRdb on the 5' RACE reads, yielding one entry per CDR3 protein. The sample includes approximately 210,000 distinct CDR3 sequences, roughly 10% seen only once; the top ten take 5.1%. The sample consisted of memory (CD45RO+) T cells sorted from blood. Receptor source: a woman aged 18 to 35 in good health.

The sample holds many counts of this clonotype. CDR3 region: CATSRGAEKYNEQFF. The CDR3 region has the DNA TGTGCCACCAGCAGAGGCGCAGAGAAATACAATGAGCAGTTCTTC. The J gene is TRBJ2-1, the V gene TRBV15; D ambiguous. The CDR3 has 15 residues. V dropped 1 base and J dropped 4 bases, with 11 bases sitting between them. CDR1 and CDR2 (germline): LNHNV, YYDKDF (reference sequence).

This clonotype was observed a few times. The V gene is TRBV10-3, the J gene TRBJ2-7; TRBD2 agrees at 10 bases. This CDR3 region has 14 residues. Trimming took 3 bases from V and 6 from J; bases not matched to a gene: 5. From germline, CDR1 is ENHRY and CDR2 SYGVKD. The CDR3 DNA reads TGTGCCATCAGTGAATCACTAGCGGGGACCGAGCAGTACTTC. Translating gives CAISESLAGTEQYF.

This clonotype was seen only a few times. V and J are TRBV29-1 and TRBJ2-2; 8 bases fit TRBD2. Looked up from germline, CDR1 is SQVTM and CDR2 is ANQGSEA. The CDR3 consists of 15 residues. J gave up 4 bases and V 7 bases, and 11 bases lay outside the gene matches. The DNA of the CDR3 is TGCAGCGCGAGCGGTGCGGGAGGCGTCACCGGGGAGCTGTTTTTT. Encoded protein: CSASGAGGVTGELFF.

This clonotype showed up just a few times. The J gene is TRBJ2-7, the V gene TRBV6-2 or TRBV6-3; no reliable D call. The CDR3 covers 14 residues. Germline V CDR1 and CDR2: MNHEY, SVGEGT. The V end was cut by 6 bases, the J end by 3 bases, with 15 bases between. Here the CDR3 DNA reads TGTGCCAGCAGAAGAGACGGTAACGGCTACGAGCAGTACTTC. It yields the protein CASRRDGNGYEQYF.

The sample holds a few counts of this clonotype. CDR3 sequence: CASSHRLAFEDTQYF. CDR3 DNA sequence: TGTGCCAGCAGCCATAGACTAGCCTTTGAAGATACGCAGTATTTT. The chain links TRBV14 to TRBJ2-3; TRBD2 aligns across 7 bases. The CDR3 is 15 residues long. Germline V gene data show CDR1 as SGHDN and CDR2 as FVKESK. J was trimmed by 5 bases and V by 3 bases; bases with no gene match: 8.

V gene TRBV5-1 combines with J gene TRBJ2-5; a possible D gene is TRBD2 (7 bases). V was shortened by 4 bases and J by 1 base, with 14 bases between the two germline ends. In germline, CDR1 is SGHRS, CDR2 YFSETQ. CDR3 length: 15 residues. The CDR3 region is CASSVGASGQETQYF. For the CDR3, the DNA is TGCGCCAGCAGCGTGGGGGCTAGCGGCCAAGAGACCCAGTACTTC.

This clonotype was seen at least ten times. The chain joins TRBV7-2 to TRBJ2-3; D is undetermined. Between the trimmed V and J ends, which lost 5 bases and 0 bases, there was a span of 15 bases. In germline, CDR1 is SGHTA, CDR2 FQGNSA. The CDR3 sequence is 16 residues long. The CDR3 bases are TGTGCCAGCAGCAAACAAAGCGACCTAAGCACAGATACGCAGTATTTT. Its protein is CASSKQSDLSTDTQYF.

The chain recombines TRBV3-1 with TRBJ2-7, with TRBD2 matching over 14 bases. Germline V lookup: CDR1 LGHDT, CDR2 YNNKEL (reference sequence). This CDR3 spans 13 amino acids. J was trimmed by 7 bases and V by 9 bases; bases with no gene match: 5. In nucleotides, the CDR3 is TGTGCCAGTGGGACTAGCGGGAGAGGGGAGCAGTACTTC. Protein sequence: CASGTSGRGEQYF.

In this sample, this clonotype turned up a few times. The chain employs TRBV20-1 and TRBJ1-1; D is unclear. Trimming removed 0 bases at V and 4 bases at J, with 12 bases between. CDR3 size: 14 residues. Per the germline V gene, CDR1 is DFQATT and CDR2 is SNEGSKA (reference sequence). CDR3 nucleotide sequence: TGCAGTGCTAGAGATCTGGGTAGTGGCACTGAAGCTTTCTTT. It specifies CSARDLGSGTEAFF.

This clonotype was seen at least ten times. This chain connects TRBV6-4 to TRBJ2-3; maybe TRBD2 (6 bases). This CDR3 region has 16 residues. Germline V gives CDR1 MRHNA, CDR2 SNTAGT. The V end lost 3 bases, the J end lost 2 bases, and 15 bases lay between the germline ends. The CDR3: CASSEAAGTSTDTQYF. The DNA of the CDR3 is TGTGCCAGCAGTGAAGCGGCGGGGACTTCCACAGATACGCAGTATTTT.

This clonotype was recorded at least ten times. The J gene is TRBJ1-1, the V gene TRBV13; 7 bases agree with TRBD1. The CDR3 totals 15 residues. V lost 6 bases to trimming and J lost 5 bases; unmatched junction nucleotides: 12. Germline V lookup: CDR1 PRHDT, CDR2 FYEKMQ (reference sequence). CDR3 sequence (DNA): TGTGCCAGCAGTTCAGAGACAGGGAGGAGAACTGAAGCTTTCTTT. It yields the protein CASSSETGRRTEAFF.

The rearrangement links TRBV3-1 to TRBJ1-2; D is uncertain. V lost 0 bases and J lost 8, with 10 bases in between. The germline V gene has CDR1 LGHDT and CDR2 YNNKEL (reference sequence). The CDR3 is made up of 13 amino acids. The CDR3 reads CASSQDGVYGYTF. As DNA, the CDR3 is TGTGCCAGCAGCCAAGATGGCGTTTACGGCTACACCTTC.

This chain connects TRBV2 to TRBJ2-1, with D maybe TRBD2 (5 bases). The CDR3 totals 15 residues. Germline-derived CDR1 and CDR2 are SNHLY and FYNNEI. Trimming cost V 7 bases and J 5 bases, with 18 bases left between them. The CDR3 bases are TGTGCCAGCACCACAGAGCGGACTTATAACAATGAGCAGTTCTTC. The encoded protein is CASTTERTYNNEQFF.

This clonotype was found many times. This rearrangement joins TRBV7-8 to TRBJ1-3; D gene unclear. The CDR3 totals 13 residues. The germline V and J ends were trimmed by 1 base and 1 base, with 2 bases remaining between them. In germline, CDR1 is SGHVS, CDR2 FQNEAQ. The CDR3 here is CASSLVSGNTIYF. The CDR3 bases are TGTGCCAGCAGCTTAGTATCTGGAAACACCATATATTTT.

This clonotype was counted many times. CDR3 residues: CASSLGQGNGYTF. The DNA for the CDR3 is TGCGCCAGCAGCTTGGGTCAGGGGAATGGCTACACCTTC. The V and J genes are TRBV5-1 and TRBJ1-2, with D perhaps matching TRBD1 (6 bases). CDR3 size: 13 residues. V lost 0 bases and J lost 6, with 9 bases in between. Germline lookup yields CDR1 SGHRS and CDR2 YFSETQ. The full variable domain, rest sourced from reference TRBV5-1 and TRBJ1-2, is KAGVTQTPRYLIKTRGQQVTLSCSPISGHRSVSWYQQTPGQGLQFLFEYFSETQRNKGNFPGRFSGRQFSNSRSEMNVSTLELGDSALYLCASSLGQGNGYTFGSGTRLTVV.